This T cell receptor (beta chain) came from a study of cytomegalovirus exposure and HLA in healthy donors. The wider study: From HLA-typed donors, an early data release held about 85 million unique TCRs. General study results and limits: Later analysis demonstrated an association between a missense DCLRE1C variant and TCR beta V- and J-gene trimming.

The PCR was carried out with 60 Vbeta primers and 13 Jbeta primers. TCRdb keeps only in-frame clones here, not all; method: immunoSEQ multiplex PCR. The table lists tens of thousands of clones. Notes on this clone: Its cognate antigen is unknown.

V was trimmed by 0 bases and J by 6 bases, leaving 7 bases between them. The CDR3 covers 12 residues. CDR1 SGDLS and CDR2 YYNGEE come from the germline V gene. The specimen was PBMCs. The source of this sequence is a man aged 50 to 59 in good health and CMV-seropositive. The chain uses TRBV9 and TRBJ2-7; tentative D call: TRBD1 (5 bases). The CDR3 DNA reads as TGTGCCAGCAGCGTAGGTCAGGGCGAGCAGTACTTC. Protein product: CASSVGQGEQYF.